This entry lists 32 T cell receptor beta chains sequenced from one sample in a study of OX40 agonist ivuxolimab in advanced cancers. Only in-frame clones appear in the TCRdb table, and some are missing; sequencing was by immunoSEQ multiplex PCR. Among 70,000 to 90,000 clones listed, around 82% were seen once. This material consisted of CD4+ or CD8+ T cells sorted from blood, taken in a trial of the OX40 agonist ivuxolimab. The origin of the receptors is an adult with an advanced solid tumor such as melanoma, head and neck, liver or kidney cancer.

The CDR3 loop is CASSLAVIGNTIYF. For the CDR3, the DNA is TGTGCCAGCAGCTTGGCAGTAATTGGAAACACCATATATTTT. The rearrangement joins TRBV5-6 to TRBJ1-3; no clear D. CDR3 size: 14 residues. Germline values: CDR1 SGHDT, CDR2 YYEEEE. Trimming took 0 bases from V and 3 from J, leaving 7 bases between them.

The chain has TRBV6-5 and TRBJ1-6, with unresolved D. This CDR3 comprises 12 residues. Germline V lookup: CDR1 MNHEY, CDR2 SVGAGI. V lost 2 bases and J 14 bases, leaving 10 bases between the germline ends. The CDR3 sequence is CASSYRGGTLHF. CDR3 in DNA: TGTGCCAGCAGTTACCGCGGAGGGACCCTCCACTTT.

V usage is TRBV18 and J usage is TRBJ1-5; D is unclear. Trimming shortened V by 4 bases and J by 5 bases, and 6 bases separated the two germline ends. The CDR3 is 12 residues long. CDR1 is KGHSH, CDR2 LQKENI, per germline. The CDR3 loop is CASSLPDQPQHF. In DNA, the CDR3 is TGTGCCAGCTCACTACCGGATCAGCCCCAGCATTTT. The full variable domain, completed using reference TRBV18 and TRBJ1-5, is NAGVMQNPRHLVRRRGQEARLRCSPMKGHSHVYWYRQLPEEGLKFMVYLQKENIIDESGMPKERFSAEFPKEGPSILRIQQVVRGDSAAYFCASSLPDQPQHFGDGTRLSIL.

The CDR3 here is CASSQEYTSNQPQHF. The CDR3 bases are TGCGCCAGCAGCCAAGAATATACTAGCAATCAGCCCCAGCATTTT. The chain is built from TRBV4-3 and TRBJ1-5; D gene unclear. The CDR3 covers 15 residues. Trimming pared 0 bases from V and 0 bases from J, leaving 6 bases between. Germline values: CDR1 LGHNA, CDR2 YSLEER.

The rearrangement joins TRBV5-1 to TRBJ2-6; D may be TRBD1 (6 bases). V was pared by 6 bases and J by 0 bases, with 10 bases between. CDR1 is SGHRS, CDR2 YFSETQ, per germline. The CDR3 runs 15 residues. CDR3 sequence: CASTGQSSGANVLTF. CDR3 nucleotide sequence: TGCGCCAGCACTGGACAGAGCTCTGGGGCCAACGTCCTGACTTTC.

The chain carries TRBV5-1 and TRBJ2-5, with D tentatively TRBD2 (6 bases). This CDR3 region has 15 residues. V lost 2 bases and J 5 bases, leaving 16 bases between the germline ends. CDR1 is SGHRS and CDR2 is YFSETQ in the germline V gene. The CDR3 DNA reads as TGCGCCAGCAGCTTAGGAGGGAGTCCCCTGGAGACCCAGTACTTC. It translates to CASSLGGSPLETQYF.

The chain carries TRBV7-2 and TRBJ1-2; TRBD1 aligns across 7 bases. The germline gives CDR1 SGHTA, CDR2 FQGNSA. After removal of 3 bases from V and 8 bases from J, the junction contained 6 bases not matched to a gene. This CDR3 has 13 amino acids. For the CDR3, the DNA is TGTGCCAGCAGCTTCGGGACAGCGGGGGGCTACACCTTC. This encodes CASSFGTAGGYTF.

This clone was counted between two and nine times. The rearrangement links TRBV4-2 to TRBJ2-1; D tentatively fits TRBD1 or TRBD2 (5 bases each). V was pared by 0 bases and J by 0 bases, with 9 bases between. The CDR3 runs 16 residues. Per the germline V gene, CDR1 is LGHNA and CDR2 is YNFKEQ. Here the CDR3 DNA reads TGTGCCAGCAGCCAAGAGGGGACCGGCTCCTACAATGAGCAGTTCTTC. Translation gives CASSQEGTGSYNEQFF.

The genes are TRBV10-3 and TRBJ2-7; 9 nucleotides agree with TRBD1. V lost 0 bases, J lost 0 bases, and 6 bases stayed unmatched. Germline V gene data show CDR1 as ENHRY and CDR2 as SYGVKD. The CDR3 consists of 17 residues. CDR3 DNA: TGTGCCATCAGTGAGTCGACTCCGGGACAGGGCTCCTACGAGCAGTACTTC. Amino acids: CAISESTPGQGSYEQYF.

A single count supports this clone. The rearrangement links TRBV30 to TRBJ2-7, with a weak D call TRBD1 (5 bases). The V and J ends lost 2 bases and 4 bases respectively, with 12 bases between them. The CDR3 runs 13 residues. Germline V lookup: CDR1 GTSNPN, CDR2 SVGIG (reference sequence). CDR3 DNA: TGTGCCTGGAGTAAGGACACCCAATACGAGCAGTACTTC. It codes for CAWSKDTQYEQYF.

A single count supports this clone. V is TRBV30 and J is TRBJ1-5; a weak D match, TRBD1 (6 bases). The CDR3 length is 14 residues. Germline CDR1 reads GTSNPN; CDR2 reads SVGIG (reference sequence). Deletions cut 2 bases from V and 9 bases from J, with 17 bases between. This chain's CDR3 is CAWSTRGGSAPQHF. CDR3 in DNA: TGTGCCTGGAGTACCCGTGGGGGCTCAGCGCCCCAGCATTTT.

This clone was counted a few times. The chain recombines TRBV27 with TRBJ1-6; D ambiguous. Trimming cost V 6 bases and J 7 bases, with 7 bases left between them. The CDR3 runs 12 residues. Germline assignment: CDR1 MNHEY and CDR2 SMNVEV (reference sequence). The CDR3 loop reads CASSLLNSPLHF. CDR3 nucleotide sequence: TGTGCCAGCAGCCTCTTAAATTCACCCCTCCACTTT.

This chain links TRBV2 with TRBJ1-6, with 7 bases aligning to TRBD1. Trimming at V came to 5 bases and at J to 6 bases, leaving 13 bases not matched to a gene. Germline V CDR1 and CDR2: SNHLY, FYNNEI. The CDR3 sequence is 17 residues long. The CDR3 region is CASSRPTTGTFNSPLHF. In nucleotides, the CDR3 is TGTGCCAGCAGTCGACCTACGACAGGGACGTTTAATTCACCCCTCCACTTT.

This clone appeared a few times. The chain links TRBV9 to TRBJ2-7; D not resolved. This CDR3 comprises 14 residues. The germline V gene encodes CDR1 SGDLS and CDR2 YYNGEE. V was trimmed by 4 bases and J by 0 bases, leaving 11 bases between them. The CDR3, as DNA: TGTGCCAGCAGCCCAAGGGTCTACTCCTACGAGCAGTACTTC. This codes for CASSPRVYSYEQYF.

This chain connects TRBV7-2 to TRBJ2-5; TRBD1 agrees at 10 bases. The J call could be wrong; TRBJ2-7 is a better fit for the DNA end. The CDR3 extends over 14 amino acids. The germline gives CDR1 SGHTA, CDR2 FQGNSA. The CDR3 DNA reads as TGTGCCAGCAGCTACCGGGACAGGGGTCGCGAGCAGTACTTC. Translating gives CASSYRDRGREQYF.

This clone showed up just a few times. The chain couples TRBV29-1 to TRBJ1-2; D is perhaps TRBD1 (5 bases). CDR1 is SQVTM and CDR2 is ANQGSEA in the germline V gene. V lost 1 base to trimming and J lost 3 bases, with 18 bases between them. The CDR3 loop spans 16 amino acids. The chain's CDR3 is CSVEVPLRGADYGYTF. The CDR3 DNA reads as TGCAGCGTTGAAGTCCCTCTTAGGGGCGCCGACTATGGCTACACCTTC.

Concerning this clone itself: At one end the junction does not follow the germline gene, possibly because of a read error. The chain couples TRBV2 to TRBJ1-4; 7 bases are a match to TRBD1. CDR3 size: 15 residues. The germline V gene has CDR1 SNHLY and CDR2 FYNNEI. This CDR3 reads CASSRDRSAHEKLLF. CDR3 in DNA: TGTGCCAGCAGTCGGGACAGAAGCGCTCATGAAAAACTGCTTTTT.

This sequence joins TRBV7-2 and TRBJ2-3; possible D gene TRBD2, 6 bases. CDR1 and CDR2 (germline): SGHTA, FQGNSA. V lost 2 bases and J lost 2, with 17 bases in between. This CDR3 is built from 17 residues. Here the CDR3 DNA reads TGTGCCAGCAGCTTACTCCCTCGGGGCGGGAACACAGATACGCAGTATTTT. This codes for CASSLLPRGGNTDTQYF.

The V gene is TRBV21-1, the J gene TRBJ1-1. TRBV21-1 is annotated as a pseudogene. The CDR3 is 15 amino acids. The CDR3 spells CASSKVRVVGFEAFF. The CDR3 DNA sequence: TGTGCCAGCAGCAAAGTGAGGGTGGTAGGTTTTGAAGCTTTCTTT.

The CDR3 loop reads CASSQRGSVDEQYF. In nucleotides, the CDR3 is TGTGCCAGCAGCCAACGGGGAAGCGTCGACGAGCAGTACTTC. The V gene is TRBV4-2, the J gene TRBJ2-7, with a tentative D call TRBD2 (5 bases). CDR1 LGHNA and CDR2 YNFKEQ come from the germline V gene. The CDR3 sequence is 14 residues long. Deletions cut 2 bases from V and 5 bases from J, with 13 bases between.

The table lists this clone with a count of one. The V gene is TRBV19, the J gene TRBJ1-2; D is unclear. This CDR3 spans 14 amino acids. Trimming stripped 6 bases from V and 1 base from J, with 12 bases between. The germline CDR1 and CDR2 sequences are LNHDA and SQIVND (reference sequence). Written as DNA, the CDR3 is TGTGCCAGTAGCGGCCAGCTCCTTAACTATGGCTACACCTTC. Translating it yields CASSGQLLNYGYTF. Full variable domain (missing parts from reference TRBV19 and TRBJ1-2): DGGITQSPKYLFRKEGQNVTLSCEQNLNHDAMYWYRQDPGQGLRLIYYSQIVNDFQKGDIAEGYSVSREKKESFPLTVTSAQKNPTAFYLCASSGQLLNYGYTFGSGTRLTVV.

The CDR3 nucleotides are TGTGCCAGCACCGTAGCGAACACTGAAGCTTTCTTT. It is translated as CASTVANTEAFF. V and J are TRBV6-6 and TRBJ1-1; D remains ambiguous. V lost 7 bases and J 1 base, leaving 7 bases between the germline ends. In germline, CDR1 is MNHNY, CDR2 SVGAGI (reference sequence). There are 12 residues in the CDR3.

This chain links TRBV11-3 with TRBJ1-1; D is unclear. The CDR3 is 14 amino acids. Per germline, CDR1 SGHNT and CDR2 YENEEA. Trimming took 5 bases from V and 0 from J, leaving 10 bases between them. The CDR3 DNA reads as TGTGCCAGCAGCCCGGCGGCCTTGAACACTGAAGCTTTCTTT. It yields the protein CASSPAALNTEAFF.

This chain joins TRBV19 and TRBJ2-3, with 9 bases aligning to TRBD2. V gave up 4 bases and J gave up 9 bases; unmatched junction bases: 11. The CDR3 extends over 15 amino acids. From germline, CDR1 is LNHDA and CDR2 SQIVND (reference sequence). CDR3 nucleotides: TGTGCCAGTAGTACCCCTGGCGGGAGGGCCAACACGCAGTATTTT. Translated: CASSTPGGRANTQYF.

The J gene is TRBJ1-3, the V gene TRBV7-2; D unclear. CDR1 is SGHTA, CDR2 FQGNSA, per germline. The CDR3 covers 14 residues. Trimming took off 1 base at V and 2 bases at J, with 6 bases between the two ends. CDR3 DNA sequence: TGTGCCAGCAGCTTAGTTAGGACTGGAAACACCATATATTTT. Protein product: CASSLVRTGNTIYF. The complete variable domain, with remaining parts taken from reference TRBV7-2 and TRBJ1-3, reads GAGVSQSPSNKVTEKGKDVELRCDPISGHTALYWYRQSLGQGLEFLIYFQGNSAPDKSGLPSDRFSAERTGGSVSTLTIQRTQQEDSAVYLCASSLVRTGNTIYFGEGSWLTVV.

The V and J genes are TRBV7-8 and TRBJ2-7, with D tentatively TRBD2 (6 bases). CDR1 and CDR2 (germline): SGHVS, FQNEAQ. This CDR3 has 16 amino acids. The germline V and J ends were trimmed by 3 bases and 2 bases, with 17 bases remaining between them. CDR3 nucleotide sequence: TGTGCCAGCAGCTTCGGCGGGGTAGCGGTTACCTACGAGCAGTACTTC. The encoded protein is CASSFGGVAVTYEQYF.

The V gene is TRBV6-1, the J gene TRBJ1-5; D gene ambiguous. Looked up from germline, CDR1 is MNHNS and CDR2 is SASEGT. V lost 0 bases and J 0 bases, leaving 12 bases between the germline ends. This CDR3 spans 17 amino acids. CDR3 in amino acids: CASSEALGRFSNQPQHF. The CDR3 DNA sequence: TGTGCCAGCAGTGAAGCGCTTGGGAGATTTAGCAATCAGCCCCAGCATTTT.

V gene TRBV28 combines with J gene TRBJ2-7, with a tentative D call TRBD2 (7 bases). The V end lost 5 bases, the J end lost 2 bases, and 13 bases lay between the germline ends. CDR1 and CDR2 from the germline V gene are MDHEN and SYDVKM. The CDR3 contains 14 residues. The CDR3 region is CASSRAGAPYEQYF. CDR3 sequence (DNA): TGTGCCAGCAGTCGGGCGGGGGCTCCCTACGAGCAGTACTTC. Combining the CDR3 with reference TRBV28 and TRBJ2-7 gives the whole variable domain DVKVTQSSRYLVKRTGEKVFLECVQDMDHENMFWYRQDPGLGLRLIYFSYDVKMKEKGDIPEGYSVSREKKERFSLILESASTNQTSMYLCASSRAGAPYEQYFGPGTRLTVT.

The table lists this clone with a count of one. This chain joins TRBV30 and TRBJ1-6, with D possibly being TRBD1 (5 bases). The CDR3 contains 14 residues. The V end lost 5 bases, the J end lost 10 bases, and 18 bases lay between the germline ends. CDR1 is GTSNPN and CDR2 is SVGIG in the germline V gene (reference sequence). CDR3 DNA sequence: TGTGCCTGGGCCACGGGGGGGGGATACTCACCCCTCCACTTT. Its translation is CAWATGGGYSPLHF.

J is TRBJ1-3 and V is TRBV19; 8 positions match TRBD1. Trimming took 7 bases from V and 3 from J; bases not matched to a gene: 2. Germline V lookup: CDR1 LNHDA, CDR2 SQIVND (reference sequence). CDR3 size: 13 residues. The CDR3 DNA reads TGTGCCAGTAAGACAGGGGTTGGAAACACCATATATTTT. This sequence encodes CASKTGVGNTIYF.

The rearrangement joins TRBV5-4 to TRBJ2-5; D may be TRBD1 or TRBD2 (5 bases each). The CDR3 runs 13 residues. Germline values: CDR1 SGHNT, CDR2 YYREEE (reference sequence). Trimming removed 0 bases at V and 5 bases at J, with 8 bases between. The CDR3 loop reads CASSLGWGETQYF. Written as DNA, the CDR3 is TGTGCCAGCAGCTTGGGGTGGGGGGAGACCCAGTACTTC.

The chain joins TRBV13 to TRBJ2-5, with a possible D match to TRBD1 (6 bases). The V gene lost 2 bases and the J gene lost 1 base, with 14 bases spanning the gap. Germline lookup yields CDR1 PRHDT and CDR2 FYEKMQ (reference sequence). CDR3 size: 16 residues. CDR3 nucleotides: TGTGCCAGCAGCTTATACAGGGACCGGTGCCAAGAGACCCAGTACTTC. Translated, it gives CASSLYRDRCQETQYF.